This TCR beta chain was recorded in a study of molecular identifiers for immune sequencing clone quantification. General study findings and limits: Jurkat TCR RNA that was spiked in from one cell was reportedly detectable among 950,000 to 1,000,000 naive cells.

This clonotype was seen more than once but under ten times. Its specificity is not known. V was cut by 0 bases and J by 5 bases, with 7 bases left in between. The length of the CDR3 is 13 residues. Germline CDR1 MNHEY, CDR2 SVGAGI. Sorting recovered naive CD8 T cells on a CD8+CD4-CCR7+CD45RA+ profile. One entry per CDR3 protein results from TCRdb running MiXCR on the PCR reads. This sample has nearly 650,000 distinct CDR3 sequences, with less than 30% found just once. V usage is TRBV6-5 and J usage is TRBJ2-5, with unresolved D. The sample was naive CD8+ T cells from blood, with Jurkat cell RNA spiked in. Regarding subset: FACS-sorted CD8+CD4-CCR7+CD45RA+ naive T cells. This clonotype was sampled from a human donor in good health. Some libraries in this study had Jurkat cell RNA spiked in. The CDR3 here is CASSYSHKETQYF. The CDR3 DNA is TGTGCCAGCAGTTACTCGCATAAGGAGACCCAGTACTTC.